These T cell receptor beta chains were read from a single sample in a study of shared clonotypes between healthy human individuals. Measured with immunoSEQ multiplex PCR; TCRdb has only the in-frame clones, and not every one. The sample has about 1 million clones; approximately 68% are singletons. Sequenced: memory CD4+ T cells sorted from blood. The receptors were gathered from a man aged 18 to 35 in good health. The CDR3 runs from the conserved cysteine through the conserved F or W. The order of the fields is V gene, D gene, clone size, J gene, CDR3 protein, CDR3 DNA. The D gene is left open where the match is weak. Clone sizes are given selectively: once, few, many, or a class where the clone is expanded.

TRBV5-1	TRBD1	-	TRBJ1-3	CASSDHGTVVNTIYF	TGCGCCAGCAGCGACCACGGGACAGTTGTGAACACCATATATTTT
TRBV9	-	few	TRBJ2-5	CASSALGRPWETQYF	TGTGCCAGCAGCGCTTTGGGACGCCCCTGGGAGACCCAGTACTTC
TRBV7-9	-	-	TRBJ2-5	CASSLTGFQETQYF	TGTGCCAGCAGCTTAACAGGGTTCCAAGAGACCCAGTACTTC
TRBV7-2	TRBD2	-	TRBJ2-7	CASSFGLAPPKEQYF	TGTGCCAGCAGCTTTGGACTAGCCCCACCGAAGGAGCAGTACTTC
TRBV10-2	TRBD2	-	TRBJ2-7	CASSESGRGYEQYF	TGCGCCAGCAGTGAAAGCGGGAGGGGGTACGAGCAGTACTTC
TRBV10-1	-	-	TRBJ2-3	CASSESRRGSSTDTQYF	TGCGCCAGCAGTGAGTCTAGGCGGGGCTCTAGCACAGATACGCAGTATTTT
TRBV5-1	-	-	TRBJ1-1	CASSLSGPNTEAFF	TGCGCCAGCAGCTTGAGCGGTCCGAACACTGAAGCTTTCTTT
TRBV11-2	-	once	TRBJ2-2	CASSFLDGELFF	TGTGCCAGCAGCTTTTTAGACGGGGAGCTGTTTTTT
TRBV15	-	-	TRBJ1-1	CATSRAPGPPNTEAFF	TGTGCCACCAGCAGAGCACCGGGACCTCCTAACACTGAAGCTTTCTTT
TRBV5-4	TRBD2	-	TRBJ2-3	CASRHTGLAGENTQYF	TGTGCCAGCAGGCATACGGGACTAGCGGGAGAAAATACGCAGTATTTT
TRBV6-5	-	once	TRBJ1-6	CASRIDGAYNSPLHF	TGTGCCAGCAGGATAGACGGAGCCTATAATTCACCCCTCCACTTT
TRBV5-1	-	-	TRBJ2-7	CASSLGPGYEQYF	TGCGCCAGCAGCTTAGGGCCCGGCTACGAGCAGTACTTC
TRBV10-3	-	once	TRBJ1-2	CAISESGYSGSYGYTF	TGTGCCATCAGTGAGTCGGGGTACTCAGGGAGCTATGGCTACACCTTC
TRBV10-3	-	-	TRBJ1-1	CAISESAGRTNEAFF	TGTGCCATCAGCGAGTCGGCAGGGAGAACCAATGAAGCTTTCTTT
TRBV19	-	-	TRBJ2-1	CASRKGSSYNEQFF	TGTGCCAGTAGGAAGGGAAGCTCCTACAATGAGCAGTTCTTC
TRBV11-3	TRBD2	few	TRBJ2-7	CASSSGGGSYEQYF	TGTGCCAGCAGCTCCGGGGGGGGCTCCTACGAGCAGTACTTC
TRBV6-5	-	-	TRBJ1-2	CASSYRTAYNYGYTF	TGTGCCAGCAGTTACCGTACGGCCTATAACTATGGCTACACCTTC
TRBV30	-	-	TRBJ1-2	CAWSVDRNYGYTF	TGTGCCTGGAGTGTCGACCGTAACTATGGCTACACCTTC
TRBV4-3	TRBD2	-	TRBJ2-7	CASSQSLAGGSYEQYF	TGCGCCAGCAGCCAGTCCCTAGCGGGAGGGTCGTACGAGCAGTACTTC
TRBV18	-	few	TRBJ1-5	CASSPMGGGGQPQHF	TGTGCCAGCTCACCGATGGGTGGGGGAGGTCAGCCCCAGCATTTT
TRBV5-1	TRBD2	-	TRBJ2-1	CASSSSTGLAAYNEQFF	TGCGCCAGCAGCTCAAGTACCGGACTAGCGGCCTACAATGAGCAGTTCTTC
TRBV5-1	TRBD1	once	TRBJ1-2	CASSLAMRTGYGYTF	TGCGCCAGCAGCTTGGCGATGAGGACAGGGTATGGCTACACCTTC
TRBV11-3	-	-	TRBJ2-2	CASSRSGANTGELFF	TGTGCCAGCAGCCGATCTGGGGCCAACACCGGGGAGCTGTTTTTT
TRBV5-1	-	-	TRBJ2-3	CASSLEGSRTDTQYF	TGCGCCAGCAGCTTGGAAGGCAGTCGCACAGATACGCAGTATTTT
TRBV6-5	TRBD1	-	TRBJ1-6	CASSAGSGGSPLHF	TGTGCCAGCAGTGCCGGTTCAGGGGGTTCACCCCTCCACTTT
TRBV21-1	-	-	TRBJ1-2	CASSNPPGNPRQGYTF	TGTGCCAGCAGCAACCCACCCGGCAACCCGCGGCAGGGCTACACCTTC
TRBV7-6	TRBD1	-	TRBJ2-5	CASSLVQGETQYF	TGTGCCAGCAGCTTAGTACAGGGGGAGACCCAGTACTTC
TRBV18	-	-	TRBJ2-3	CASSPRGSTDTQYF	TGTGCCAGCTCACCACGGGGTAGCACAGATACGCAGTATTTT
TRBV5-4	-	few	TRBJ1-1	CASSRDTSRAFF	TGTGCCAGCAGCAGGGACACGAGTAGAGCTTTCTTT
TRBV6-5	TRBD1	few	TRBJ1-2	CASTTDRGQGASYTF	TGTGCCAGCACCACAGATAGGGGACAGGGGGCTAGCTACACCTTC
TRBV11-2	TRBD2	-	TRBJ2-1	CASSLRRLAGGRSYNEQFF	TGTGCCAGCAGCTTAAGGCGACTAGCGGGGGGCAGGTCCTACAATGAGCAGTTCTTC
TRBV19	-	-	TRBJ1-4	CASRMNRDGEKLFF	TGTGCCAGTAGGATGAACAGGGACGGAGAAAAACTGTTTTTT
TRBV5-8	-	once	TRBJ2-5	CASSLEEGRAQYF	TGTGCCAGCAGCTTGGAGGAGGGTAGAGCCCAGTACTTC
TRBV6-6	TRBD1	-	TRBJ1-6	CASSYGTGVPLHF	TGTGCCAGCAGTTATGGGACAGGGGTACCCCTCCACTTT
TRBV6-5	-	few	TRBJ1-1	CASSYTGNTEAFF	TGTGCCAGCAGTTACACCGGGAACACTGAAGCTTTCTTT
TRBV6-6	-	-	TRBJ2-3	CASSLSTGRDTQYF	TGTGCCAGCAGTTTGTCGACAGGGAGGGATACGCAGTATTTT
TRBV7-2	TRBD1	-	TRBJ1-6	CASSLDRGESSPLHF	TGTGCCAGCAGCTTAGACAGGGGAGAGAGTTCACCCCTCCACTTT